The 3 T cell receptor beta chains given below trace back to one sample, sequenced in a study of blood T cell repertoires in COVID-19. TCRdb's copy holds only in-frame clones and misses some; the assay was immunoSEQ multiplex PCR. Of approximately 69,000 clones detected, approximately 86% appear once; the ten largest clones hold approximately 30%. Sequencing was done on a sample of peripheral blood. The receptors shown here come from a man in his forties or fifties with acute or convalescent COVID-19.

DNA for the CDR3: TGTGCCAGTAGTATAGATCCAGGGAATACGCAGTATTTT. Its protein product is CASSIDPGNTQYF. This chain connects TRBV19 to TRBJ2-3; a weak D match, TRBD1 (5 bases). The CDR3 is 13 residues long. V was pared by 0 bases and J by 7 bases, with 8 bases between. CDR1 LNHDA and CDR2 SQIVND come from the germline V gene (reference sequence). The full variable domain, in which reference TRBV19 and TRBJ2-3 provide the parts outside the CDR3, is DGGITQSPKYLFRKEGQNVTLSCEQNLNHDAMYWYRQDPGQGLRLIYYSQIVNDFQKGDIAEGYSVSREKKESFPLTVTSAQKNPTAFYLCASSIDPGNTQYFGPGTRLTVL.

CDR3 residues: CASSPDPSGGAVADTQYF. DNA for the CDR3: TGTGCCAGCAGCCCAGATCCTTCCGGCGGGGCGGTGGCAGATACGCAGTATTTT. The chain links TRBV4-2 to TRBJ2-3; tentatively, D is TRBD2 (6 bases). There are 18 residues in the CDR3. Germline V gives CDR1 LGHNA, CDR2 YNFKEQ. The V end lost 4 bases, the J end lost 4 bases, and 24 bases lay between the germline ends.

The chain has TRBV10-3 and TRBJ1-1; tentative D call: TRBD1 (6 bases). CDR3 size: 17 residues. Germline-derived CDR1 and CDR2 are ENHRY and SYGVKD. V was cut by 7 bases and J by 1 base, with 22 bases left in between. CDR3 protein: CAIKTPGHTVANTEAFF. The CDR3 region has the DNA TGTGCCATCAAGACGCCGGGACACACAGTAGCGAACACTGAAGCTTTCTTT.